The entry below describes one T cell receptor (beta chain). Its target is not known. The data originate from a study of cytomegalovirus exposure and HLA in healthy donors. Study outcomes and limitations: Published work reported that the classifier diagnosed cytomegalovirus status with high specificity and sensitivity.

TCRdb's copy holds only in-frame clones and misses some; the assay was immunoSEQ multiplex PCR. The sample consists of tens of thousands of clones, approximately 86% of them appearing once. CDR1 and CDR2 (germline): GTSNPN, SVGIG (reference sequence). Deletions cut 1 base from V and 2 bases from J, with 12 bases between. This CDR3 is built from 14 residues. The chain combines TRBV30 with TRBJ2-7; no clear D gene. The sample was PBMCs. This receptor was taken from a man younger than 45 in good health and CMV-seronegative. The CDR3 spells CAWSGGFSPYEQYF. The CDR3 nucleotides are TGTGCCTGGAGTGGAGGCTTTTCTCCCTACGAGCAGTACTTC.